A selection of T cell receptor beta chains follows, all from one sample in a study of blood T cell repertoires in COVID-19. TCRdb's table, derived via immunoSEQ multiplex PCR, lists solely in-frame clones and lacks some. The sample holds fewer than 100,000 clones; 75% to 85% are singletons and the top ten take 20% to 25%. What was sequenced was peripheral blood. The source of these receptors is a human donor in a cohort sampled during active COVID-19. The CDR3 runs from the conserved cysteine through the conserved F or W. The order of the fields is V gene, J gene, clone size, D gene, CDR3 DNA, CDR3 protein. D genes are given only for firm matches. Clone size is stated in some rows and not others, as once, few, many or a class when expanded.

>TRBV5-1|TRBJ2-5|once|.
TGCGCCAGCAGCGGTGTGCGTCAAGAGACCCAGTACTTC
CASSGVRQETQYF
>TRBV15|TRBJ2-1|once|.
TGTGCCACCAGCAGAGAGGGCAGGGGAGGGCTGCCTCGGCACAATGAGCAGTTCTTC
CATSREGRGGLPRHNEQFF
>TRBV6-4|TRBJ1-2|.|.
TGTGCCAGCAGCCGGGACTTGGGCTATGGCTACACCTTC
CASSRDLGYGYTF
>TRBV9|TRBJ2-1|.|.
TGTGCCAGCAGCGTAGCGCGGGGCTCCTACAATGAGCAGTTCTTC
CASSVARGSYNEQFF
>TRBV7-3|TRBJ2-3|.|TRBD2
TGTGCCAGCAGCTTAGCAGCGGGAGGAGGTTCGGATACGCAGTATTTT
CASSLAAGGGSDTQYF
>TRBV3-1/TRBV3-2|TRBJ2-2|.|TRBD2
TGTGCCAGCAGCCATCTAGCGGGAGTATGGACCGGGGAGCTGTTTTTT
CASSHLAGVWTGELFF
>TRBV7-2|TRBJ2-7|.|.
TGTGCCAGCAGCTTAGCGCCGTTGGGGAGCTCCTACGAGCAGTACTTC
CASSLAPLGSSYEQYF
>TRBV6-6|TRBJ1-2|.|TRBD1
TGTGCCAGCAGTCGCCTAGGACAGGGCCTTAAAGGCTACACCTTC
CASSRLGQGLKGYTF
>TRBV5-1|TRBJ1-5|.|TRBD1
TGCGCCAGCAGCTGGACAGGTGTCGATCAGCCCCAGCATTTT
CASSWTGVDQPQHF
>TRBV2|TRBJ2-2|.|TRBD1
TGTGCCAGCAGTGAGACAGGGTTCACCGGGGAGCTGTTTTTT
CASSETGFTGELFF
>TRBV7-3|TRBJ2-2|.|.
TGTGCCAGCAGCTTAACAGTAGCAGCGAACACCGGGGAGCTGTTTTTT
CASSLTVAANTGELFF
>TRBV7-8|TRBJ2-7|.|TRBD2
TGTGCCAGCAGCCGGACTAGCGGGCCCTACGAGCAGTACTTC
CASSRTSGPYEQYF
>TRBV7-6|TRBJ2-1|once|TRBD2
TGTGCCAGCAGCTTATTGCGGGAGAGCCCGGATGAGCAGTTCTTC
CASSLLRESPDEQFF
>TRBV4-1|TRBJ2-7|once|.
TGCGCCAGCAGCCAAGATCCCAGCGGTCTCTACGAGCAGTACTTC
CASSQDPSGLYEQYF
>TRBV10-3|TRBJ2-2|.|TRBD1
TGTGCCATCAGTGAGGACAGGGCGAACACCGGGGAGCTGTTTTTT
CAISEDRANTGELFF
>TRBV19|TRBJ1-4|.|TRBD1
TGTGCCAGTAGTATATTCCGGACAGGGGCGAAAGAAAAACTGTTTTTT
CASSIFRTGAKEKLFF
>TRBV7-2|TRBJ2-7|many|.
TGTGCCAGCAGCCCGAACTCAGGTGCCTCCTACGAGCAGTACTTC
CASSPNSGASYEQYF
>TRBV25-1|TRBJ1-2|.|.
TGTGCCAGCAGTGAATATAACAGGGTGGGCTATGGCTACACCTTC
CASSEYNRVGYGYTF
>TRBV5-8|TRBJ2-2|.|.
TGTGCCAGCAGCTTGAGGCTAGCGCCGTCCGGGGAGCTGTTTTTT
CASSLRLAPSGELFF
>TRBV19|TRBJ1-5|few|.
TGTGCCAGTAGTATAGATCCCAGGTTTGATCAGCCCCAGCATTTT
CASSIDPRFDQPQHF
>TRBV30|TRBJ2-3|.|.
TGTGCCTGGAGTGTACTCAGCGGTACGCAGTATTTT
CAWSVLSGTQYF
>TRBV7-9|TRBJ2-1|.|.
TGTGCCAGCAGCCCCCAGCGGAATGAGCAGTTCTTC
CASSPQRNEQFF
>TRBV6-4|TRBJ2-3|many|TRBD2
TGTGCCAGCAGTCGGGGGGATGCCGGCACAGATACGCAGTATTTT
CASSRGDAGTDTQYF
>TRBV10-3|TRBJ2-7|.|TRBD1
TGTGCCATCAGTGAGTCCCCCGGGACAGGGGTGGTCGAGCAGTACTTC
CAISESPGTGVVEQYF
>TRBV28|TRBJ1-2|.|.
TGTGCCAGCAGCCTAAGATATAACTATGGCTACACCTTC
CASSLRYNYGYTF
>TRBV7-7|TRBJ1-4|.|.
TGTGCTAGCAGCCCGGAGGTTGGGGCAACTAATGAAAAACTGTTTTTT
CASSPEVGATNEKLFF
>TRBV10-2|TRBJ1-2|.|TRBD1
TGCGCCAGCAGTCCGGGACAGGACTATGGCTACACCTTC
CASSPGQDYGYTF
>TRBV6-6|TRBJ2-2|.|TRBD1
TGTGCCAGCAGTTACTCGGGACAGGGTGGCACCGGGGAGCTGTTTTTT
CASSYSGQGGTGELFF
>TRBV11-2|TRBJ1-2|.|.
TGTGCCAGCAGCCCATACAGACAGAACTATGGCTACACCTTC
CASSPYRQNYGYTF
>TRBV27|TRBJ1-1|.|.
TGTGCCAGCAGTTTATCGGCCACCCGGGACACTGAAGCTTTCTTT
CASSLSATRDTEAFF
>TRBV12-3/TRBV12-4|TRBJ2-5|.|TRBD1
TGTGCCAGCAGTTGGACAGGGAGTGAGACCCAGTACTTC
CASSWTGSETQYF
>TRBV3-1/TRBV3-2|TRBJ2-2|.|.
TGTGCCAGCAGCCCGGGACTCGTGGGGACCGGGGAGCTGTTTTTT
CASSPGLVGTGELFF
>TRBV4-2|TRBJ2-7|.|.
TGTGCCAGCACCCCTCGGCAGGGTAGGTCCTACGAGCAGTACTTC
CASTPRQGRSYEQYF
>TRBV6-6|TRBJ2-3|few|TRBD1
TGTGCCAGCAGAAAGACAGGGTCTGCGGCAGATACGCAGTATTTT
CASRKTGSAADTQYF
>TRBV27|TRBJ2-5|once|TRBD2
TGTGCCAGCAGTCTGGTCGGAGCGGGAGTGCCAATGGTAGAGACCCAGTACTTC
CASSLVGAGVPMVETQYF
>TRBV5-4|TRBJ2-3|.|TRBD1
TGTGCCAGCAGCTTGGTACAGGGGGGCGCAGATACGCAGTATTTT
CASSLVQGGADTQYF
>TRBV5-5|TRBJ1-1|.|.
TGTGCCAGCAGCTTCGAGATCATGAACACTGAAGCTTTCTTT
CASSFEIMNTEAFF
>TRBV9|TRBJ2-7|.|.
TGTGCCAGCAGCGTAGCCCCCGGAGGCGAGCAGTACTTC
CASSVAPGGEQYF
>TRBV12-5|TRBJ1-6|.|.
TGTGCTAGTGGTTTGGTACTAGCACCCCTCCACTTT
CASGLVLAPLHF
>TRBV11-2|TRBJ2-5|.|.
TGTGCCAGCAGCTCGCGGACTTTCCAAGAGACCCAGTACTTC
CASSSRTFQETQYF
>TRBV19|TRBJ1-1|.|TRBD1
TGTGCCAGCAGACAGGGGGCGCGGATGGGAATGAACACTGAAGCTTTCTTT
CASRQGARMGMNTEAFF
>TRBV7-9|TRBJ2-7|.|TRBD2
TGTGCCAGCACCGTCTCCGGCGGGCAGCGGGGCGAGCAGTACTTC
CASTVSGGQRGEQYF
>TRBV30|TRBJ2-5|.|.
TGTGCCTGGAGTGTACTTGGGGGCATGGAGACCCAGTACTTC
CAWSVLGGMETQYF
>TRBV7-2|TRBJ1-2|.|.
TGTGCCAGTCGACCGGCGGGGACCCTGAACTATGGCTACACCTTC
CASRPAGTLNYGYTF
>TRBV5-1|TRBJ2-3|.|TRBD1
TGCGCCAGCAGCCGGACAGGGGGTACAGATACGCAGTATTTT
CASSRTGGTDTQYF
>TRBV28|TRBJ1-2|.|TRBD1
TGTGCCAGCAGTTTAGGACAGGGGAAAGGCTACACCTTC
CASSLGQGKGYTF
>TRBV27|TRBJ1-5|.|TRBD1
TGTGCCAGCAGTCGAAGGACAGGGAAGATGGACAATCAGCCCCAGCATTTT
CASSRRTGKMDNQPQHF
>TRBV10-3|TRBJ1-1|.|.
TGTGCCATCAGTGACGGGACAAGGACTGAAGCTTTCTTT
CAISDGTRTEAFF
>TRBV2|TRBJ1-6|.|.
TGTGCCAGCAGACCCACCGCGAATTCACCCCTCCACTTT
CASRPTANSPLHF
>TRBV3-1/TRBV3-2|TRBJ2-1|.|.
TGTGCCAGCAGCCGCGGAGCCTACAATGAGCAGTTCTTC
CASSRGAYNEQFF
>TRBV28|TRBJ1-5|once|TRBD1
TGTGCCATCAACGACAGGGGATCTGGCAATCAGCCCCAGCATTTT
CAINDRGSGNQPQHF
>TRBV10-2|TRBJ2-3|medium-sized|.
TGCGCCAGCAGTGACCTTGGGGAGTACGGCACAGATACGCAGTATTTT
CASSDLGEYGTDTQYF
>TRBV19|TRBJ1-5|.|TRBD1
TGTGCCAGTAGTACCCGGGACAGGGGTTCTGGCAATCAGCCCCAGCATTTT
CASSTRDRGSGNQPQHF
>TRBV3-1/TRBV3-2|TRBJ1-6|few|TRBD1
TGTGCCAGCAGCTACGGGACAGGGGGTTCACCCCTCCACTTT
CASSYGTGGSPLHF
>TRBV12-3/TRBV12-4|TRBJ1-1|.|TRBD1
TGTGCCAGCAGCAGACAGGGGATGACTGAAGCTTTCTTT
CASSRQGMTEAFF
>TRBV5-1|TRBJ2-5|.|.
TGCGCCAGCAGCTTGGACGGACTGCCAGAGACCCAGTACTTC
CASSLDGLPETQYF
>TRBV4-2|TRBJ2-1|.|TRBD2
TGTGCCAGCAGCCAGGGGACAGCGGGAGGAGCCTACAATGAGCAGTTCTTC
CASSQGTAGGAYNEQFF
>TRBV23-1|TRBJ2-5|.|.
TGCGCCAGCAGTCATGTCTACAGCCGTGGACAAGAGACCCAGTACTTC
CASSHVYSRGQETQYF
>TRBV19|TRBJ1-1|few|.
TGTGCCAGTAGTATCGGCACAGTCCCTCGGGCTTTCTTT
CASSIGTVPRAFF